These 14 T cell receptor beta chains were sequenced from one sample in a study of persistence of HIV-infected CD4 T cells (TCRdb year 2020). For these receptors, no antigen is known. The treatment or condition label, as the study defines it: suppressive antiretroviral therapy. As a nonspecific positive control representing the CD4+ T cell repertoire, the cells were stimulated with anti-CD3/anti-CD28 magnetic beads. Sorting of responding CD4+ T cells was based on upregulation of both CD40 ligand and CD69. TCRbeta repertoires were sequenced from genomic DNA with the immunoSEQ hsTCRB assay version 4 in survey mode. Sourced from immuneACCESS, this table was stored by TCRdb with only in-frame sequences that have V and J called. A share of the clones is absent; for the studies checked, an unresolved V gene accounts for under half, and the remainder has no known explanation. The sample table lists 35,000 to 50,000 clones, approximately 90% of them with a count of one. The ten most abundant clones make up about 2% of the sample.

The source was CD4+ T cells sorted from PBMCs after approximately 19-hour stimulation, collected from a patient who received antiretroviral therapy. What the cell subset or site label conveys for this sample: CD40L+CD69+ CD4 T cells responding to anti-CD3/anti-CD28 beads, representing the overall repertoire. The source is an adult man with HIV who was CMV-seropositive.

J is TRBJ1-2 and V is TRBV27, with D perhaps TRBD1 (5 bases). Trimming took 3 bases from V and 6 from J, leaving 17 bases between them. Germline loops: CDR1 MNHEY, CDR2 SMNVEV (reference sequence). The CDR3 has 15 amino acids. The CDR3 is CASSFILGGGDGYTF. DNA for the CDR3: TGTGCCAGCAGTTTCATATTGGGGGGGGGAGATGGCTACACCTTC.

The CDR3 here is CASSIQGGRNQPQHF. The CDR3 DNA reads TGTGCCAGTAGTATCCAAGGGGGTCGGAATCAGCCCCAGCATTTT. The chain recombines TRBV19 with TRBJ1-5; tentatively, D is TRBD1 (6 bases). The germline V and J ends were trimmed by 3 bases and 4 bases, with 13 bases remaining between them. The CDR3 spans 15 residues. Per the germline V gene, CDR1 is LNHDA and CDR2 is SQIVND (reference sequence).

The chain carries TRBV5-1 and TRBJ1-1; D is unresolved. Trimming shortened V by 3 bases and J by 0 bases, and 12 bases separated the two germline ends. The germline CDR1 and CDR2 sequences are SGHRS and YFSETQ. There are 15 residues in the CDR3. This chain's CDR3 is CASSSTRTLNTEAFF. The CDR3 DNA follows: TGCGCCAGCAGCTCCACCCGGACCTTGAACACTGAAGCTTTCTTT.

In this sample, this clone turned up once. The V call is TRBV7-6, the J call TRBJ1-1; the D is unclear. The V end lost 1 base, the J end lost 4 bases, and 16 bases lay between the germline ends. Germline V lookup: CDR1 SGHVS, CDR2 FNYEAQ. CDR3 length: 16 amino acids. In DNA, the CDR3 is TGTGCCAGCAGCTTAGAGGCGGCGACATTAGGCACTGAAGCTTTCTTT. Translation gives CASSLEAATLGTEAFF.

The rearrangement joins TRBV28 to TRBJ1-3; D unresolved. This CDR3 has 16 amino acids. Germline CDR1 MDHEN, CDR2 SYDVKM. The V and J ends lost 2 bases and 0 bases respectively, with 11 bases between them. CDR3 bases: TGTGCCAGCAGTTTAATGAACAGCCGCTCTGGAAACACCATATATTTT. Protein sequence: CASSLMNSRSGNTIYF.

The rearrangement uses TRBV19 and TRBJ2-7; 9 bases map to TRBD1. Germline CDR1 is LNHDA and CDR2 is SQIVND (reference sequence). CDR3 length equals 16 residues. The trim removed 0 bases at V and 4 bases at J, leaving 7 bases unmatched. CDR3 residues: CASSIEAGTGWYEQYF. The DNA for the CDR3 is TGTGCCAGTAGTATAGAGGCCGGGACAGGGTGGTACGAGCAGTACTTC.

This sequence joins TRBV24-1 and TRBJ1-6; a possible D gene is TRBD1 (5 bases). The CDR3 length is 13 residues. Per germline, CDR1 KGHDR and CDR2 SFDVKD. Trimming left V 2 bases short and J 19 bases short, with 17 bases between. The CDR3 is CATSDSRGRSWHF. The CDR3 bases are TGTGCCACCAGTGATTCAAGGGGTCGGTCTTGGCACTTT.

The chain links TRBV5-1 to TRBJ2-5, with D tentatively TRBD1 (5 bases). This CDR3 spans 13 amino acids. The ends were cut back, 0 bases at V and 5 bases at J, with 8 bases in the middle. Per the germline V gene, CDR1 is SGHRS and CDR2 is YFSETQ. The CDR3 bases are TGCGCCAGCAGCTTGGGGCAGGGTGAGACCCAGTACTTC. Translated, it gives CASSLGQGETQYF.

J is TRBJ1-1 and V is TRBV29-1, with a weak D call TRBD1 (6 bases). The V and J ends lost 7 bases and 3 bases respectively, with 15 bases between them. The CDR3 totals 13 residues. Germline-derived CDR1 and CDR2 are SQVTM and ANQGSEA. The CDR3 bases are TGCAGCGCTAACGGACAGCAGTACACTGAAGCTTTCTTT. Translated, it gives CSANGQQYTEAFF.

To note about this clone: Its ends do not fully match the called genes, so a read error is possible. The chain recombines TRBV28 with TRBJ1-4; no definite D call. Germline V gene data show CDR1 as MDHEN and CDR2 as SYDVKM. The CDR3 is 14 amino acids. CDR3 residues: CASSPHEPNEKPFF. In nucleotides, the CDR3 is TGTGCCAGCAGTCCCCACGAGCCCAATGAAAAACCGTTTTTT.

Note on this clone: Germline and junction disagree at one end, which may indicate a read error. The chain is built from TRBV6-1 and TRBJ2-2; 8 nucleotides line up with TRBD2. Germline V CDR1 and CDR2: MNHNS, SASEGT. The CDR3 sequence is 14 residues long. The CDR3 DNA is TGTGCCAGCAGTAAAGCGGGGGACACCGGGGAGCTGTTTTTT. Protein: CASSKAGDTGELFF.

J is TRBJ1-5 and V is TRBV10-1; D is possibly TRBD1 (6 bases). The germline V gene encodes CDR1 WNHNN and CDR2 SYGVQD (reference sequence). The CDR3 is 15 residues long. V was shortened by 7 bases and J by 0 bases, with 13 bases between the two germline ends. The CDR3 coding sequence is TGCGCCAGCACTCCCAACAGGGATAGCAATCAGCCCCAGCATTTT. Its protein product is CASTPNRDSNQPQHF.

The genes are TRBV5-1 and TRBJ2-7, with TRBD2 identical over 11 bases. Germline V gene lookup returns CDR1 SGHRS and CDR2 YFSETQ. The CDR3 is 18 residues long. Trimming took 2 bases from V and 1 from J; bases not matched to a gene: 11. CDR3 nucleotide sequence: TGCGCCAGCAGCTTAGGTGGGCTAGCGGGGGGCCAATCCTACGAGCAGTACTTC. Residues: CASSLGGLAGGQSYEQYF. Full variable domain (rest looked up from reference TRBV5-1 and TRBJ2-7): KAGVTQTPRYLIKTRGQQVTLSCSPISGHRSVSWYQQTPGQGLQFLFEYFSETQRNKGNFPGRFSGRQFSNSRSEMNVSTLELGDSALYLCASSLGGLAGGQSYEQYFGPGTRLTVT.

This CDR3 reads CASSERPGTGYTF. In nucleotides, the CDR3 is TGTGCCAGCAGTGAACGTCCCGGAACGGGCTACACCTTC. This chain links TRBV6-1 with TRBJ1-2; D uncertain. The V gene's germline CDR1 is MNHNS and CDR2 SASEGT. Between the trimmed V and J ends, which lost 2 bases and 8 bases, there was a span of 12 bases. The CDR3 extends over 13 amino acids.